The T cell receptor (beta chain) described here comes from a study of identical twins. Notes on the study in general: Within beta out-of-frame sequences, the excess sharing observed between twins was weaker.

V dropped 2 bases and J dropped 8; count of bases not matched to a gene: 1. The CDR3 runs 14 residues. In germline, CDR1 is WSHSY, CDR2 SAAADI. TCRdb independently ran MiXCR on the 5' RACE reads; one entry per CDR3 protein. Seen here are 200,000 to 300,000 distinct CDR3 sequences, over 9.5% observed once, and the top ten hold less than 12%. This clonotype was found many times. Antigen: not known. The TCR comes from a man in his fifties in good health. Sequences were obtained from memory T cells sorted from blood. The V and J genes are TRBV10-2 and TRBJ1-6; 9 nucleotides line up with TRBD1. CDR3 loop: CASSEGQGYSPLHF. The CDR3, as DNA: TGCGCCAGCAGTGAGGGACAGGGGTATTCACCCCTCCACTTT.